This T cell receptor (beta chain) was recorded in a study of blood T cell repertoires in COVID-19. The germline CDR1 and CDR2 sequences are MNHNS and SASEGT. The germline V and J ends were trimmed by 2 bases and 2 bases, with 13 bases remaining between them. This CDR3 contains 15 residues. TCRdb's table, derived via immunoSEQ multiplex PCR, lists solely in-frame clones and lacks some. The profile shows roughly 350,000 clones, more than 85% of them singletons. The specimen was PBMCs or T cells enriched from blood (not recorded which). This receptor was obtained from a woman under 40 who had recovered from COVID-19. This chain uses TRBV6-1 with TRBJ2-7; tentative D call: TRBD1 (6 bases). Written as DNA, the CDR3 is TGTGCCAGCAGTGAATTTCGACAGGCCCCCTACGAGCAGTACTTC. Translation: CASSEFRQAPYEQYF.